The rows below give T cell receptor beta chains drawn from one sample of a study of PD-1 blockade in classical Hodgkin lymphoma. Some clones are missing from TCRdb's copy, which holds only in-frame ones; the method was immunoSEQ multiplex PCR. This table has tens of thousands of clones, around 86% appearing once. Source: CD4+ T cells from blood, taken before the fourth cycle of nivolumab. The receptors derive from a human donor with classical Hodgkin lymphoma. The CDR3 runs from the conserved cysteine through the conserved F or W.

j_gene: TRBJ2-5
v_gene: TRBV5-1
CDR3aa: CASRDREETQYF

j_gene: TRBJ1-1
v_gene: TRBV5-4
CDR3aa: CASSFDRGGTEAFF

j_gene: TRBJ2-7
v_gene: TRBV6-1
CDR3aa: CASRGQGPLEQYF

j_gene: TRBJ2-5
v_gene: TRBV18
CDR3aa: CASSPGRTQETQYF

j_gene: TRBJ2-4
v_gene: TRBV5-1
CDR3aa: CASSLGQSWTIQYF

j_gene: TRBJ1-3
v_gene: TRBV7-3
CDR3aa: CASSSQGGADTIYF

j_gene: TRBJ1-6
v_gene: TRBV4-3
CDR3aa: CASSQDSARHRHSPLHF

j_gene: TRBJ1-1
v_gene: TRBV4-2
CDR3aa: CASSQAGTANTEAFF

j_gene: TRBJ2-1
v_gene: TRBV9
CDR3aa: CASSVGGGTYNEQFF

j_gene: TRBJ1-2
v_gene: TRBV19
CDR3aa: CASSMKSEGTGDGYTF

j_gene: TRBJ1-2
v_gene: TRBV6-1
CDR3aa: CAITGDYGYTF

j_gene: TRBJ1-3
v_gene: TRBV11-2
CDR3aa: CASSLSGNTIYF

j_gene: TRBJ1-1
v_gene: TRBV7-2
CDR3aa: CASKTGARLRYTEAFF

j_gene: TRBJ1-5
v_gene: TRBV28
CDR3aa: CASRKPQGQPQHF

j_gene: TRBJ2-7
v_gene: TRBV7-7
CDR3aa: CASNPLLARSSYEQYF

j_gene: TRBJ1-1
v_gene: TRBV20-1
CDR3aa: CSALGYERGFF

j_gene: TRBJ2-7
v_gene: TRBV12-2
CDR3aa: CASRLVGVFSYEQYF

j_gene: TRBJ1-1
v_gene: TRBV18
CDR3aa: CASSPQGWGSEAFF

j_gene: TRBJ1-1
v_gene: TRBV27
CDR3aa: CASSFRVEGTEAFF

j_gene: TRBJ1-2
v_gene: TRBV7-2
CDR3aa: CASSFLLSSHF

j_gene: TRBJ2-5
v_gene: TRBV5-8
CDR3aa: CASSLGQVETQYF

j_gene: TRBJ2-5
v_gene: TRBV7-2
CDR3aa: CASSFQGRRETQYF

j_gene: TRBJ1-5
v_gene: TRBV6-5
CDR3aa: CASRSGGMSNQPQHF

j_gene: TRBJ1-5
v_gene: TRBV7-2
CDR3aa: CASSSGQTQHKAQHF

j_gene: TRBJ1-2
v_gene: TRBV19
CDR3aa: CASSIGRSTYGYTF

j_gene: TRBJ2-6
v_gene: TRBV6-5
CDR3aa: CASREFSGANVLTF

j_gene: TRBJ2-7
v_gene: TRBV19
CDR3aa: CASSGLGQLGGEQYF

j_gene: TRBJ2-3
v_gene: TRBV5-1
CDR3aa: CASSLAMDTQYF

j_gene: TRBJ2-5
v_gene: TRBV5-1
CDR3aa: CASSRWWGGDRTKWTQYF

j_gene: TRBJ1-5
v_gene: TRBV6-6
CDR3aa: CASSRGLSNQPQHF

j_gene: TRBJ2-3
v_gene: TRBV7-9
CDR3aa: CASSFPGGTRPSTDTQYF

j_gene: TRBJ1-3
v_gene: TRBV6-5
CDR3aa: CASSYSWADSGNTIYF

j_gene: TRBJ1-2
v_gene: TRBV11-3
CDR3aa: CASSPQGQNYGYTF

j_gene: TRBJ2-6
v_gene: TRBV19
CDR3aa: CASSAGWGIGANVLTF

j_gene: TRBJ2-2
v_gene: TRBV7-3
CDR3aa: CASSPHPDLGASGWNTGELFF

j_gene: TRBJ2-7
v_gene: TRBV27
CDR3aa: CASSLMAGSTYEQYF

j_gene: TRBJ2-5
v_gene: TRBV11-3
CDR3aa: CASSPPEERETQYF

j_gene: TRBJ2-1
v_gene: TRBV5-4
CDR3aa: CASSFQGSYNEQFF

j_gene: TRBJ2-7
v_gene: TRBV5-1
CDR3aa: CASSLAGQYLHEQYF

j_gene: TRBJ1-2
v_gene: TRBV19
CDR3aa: CASMFSTGRGYTF

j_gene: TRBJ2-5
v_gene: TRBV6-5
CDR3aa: CASSIPGTAKEYF

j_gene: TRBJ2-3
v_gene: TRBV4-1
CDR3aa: CASSQGSQSTDTQYF

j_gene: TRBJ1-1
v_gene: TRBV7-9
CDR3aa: CASTVLETEAFF

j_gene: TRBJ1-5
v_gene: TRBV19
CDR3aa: CASTDRGIYQPQHF

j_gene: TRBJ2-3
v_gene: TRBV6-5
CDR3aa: CASRNTGTDTQYF

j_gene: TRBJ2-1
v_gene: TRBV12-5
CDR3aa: CASGLFTSGGFPLKRYNEQFF

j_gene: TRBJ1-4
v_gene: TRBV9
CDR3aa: CASSVGTGGGEEKLFF

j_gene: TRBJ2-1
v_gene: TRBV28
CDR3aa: CASSPAGASSYNEQFF

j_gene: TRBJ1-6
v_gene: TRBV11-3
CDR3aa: CASSSRDGGGSPLHF

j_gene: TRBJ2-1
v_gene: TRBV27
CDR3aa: CASRQDLGSYNEQFF

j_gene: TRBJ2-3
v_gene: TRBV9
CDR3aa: CASSGQEGSTDTQYF

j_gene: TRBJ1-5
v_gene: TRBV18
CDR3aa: CASSRDSGNQPQHF

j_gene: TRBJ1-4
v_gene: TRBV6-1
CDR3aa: CASTWTGTTNEKLFF

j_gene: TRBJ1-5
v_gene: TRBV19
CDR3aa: CASRGQLPSNQPQHF